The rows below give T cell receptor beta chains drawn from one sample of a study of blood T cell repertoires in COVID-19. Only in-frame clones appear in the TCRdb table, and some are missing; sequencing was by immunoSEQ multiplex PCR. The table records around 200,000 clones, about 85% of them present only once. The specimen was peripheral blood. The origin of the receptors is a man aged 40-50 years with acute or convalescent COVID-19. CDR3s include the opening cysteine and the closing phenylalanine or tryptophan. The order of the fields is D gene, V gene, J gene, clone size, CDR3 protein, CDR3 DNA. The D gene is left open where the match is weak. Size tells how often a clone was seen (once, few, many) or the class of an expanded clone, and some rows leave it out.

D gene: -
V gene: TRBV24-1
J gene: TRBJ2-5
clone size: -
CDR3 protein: CATSDLLEETQYF
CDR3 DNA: TGTGCCACCAGTGATTTACTAGAAGAGACCCAGTACTTC

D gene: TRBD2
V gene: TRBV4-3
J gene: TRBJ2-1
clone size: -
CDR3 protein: CASSQDRQTSGYNEQFF
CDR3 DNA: TGCGCCAGCAGCCAAGATCGCCAGACTAGCGGCTACAATGAGCAGTTCTTC

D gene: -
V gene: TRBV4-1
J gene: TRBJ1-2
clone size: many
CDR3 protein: CASHPNMGALGYTF
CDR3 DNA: TGCGCCAGCCACCCAAATATGGGGGCGCTCGGCTACACCTTC

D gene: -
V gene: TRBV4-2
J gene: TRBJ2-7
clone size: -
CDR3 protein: CASSHARQGAYEQYF
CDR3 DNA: TGTGCCAGCAGCCATGCCCGACAAGGGGCCTACGAGCAGTACTTC

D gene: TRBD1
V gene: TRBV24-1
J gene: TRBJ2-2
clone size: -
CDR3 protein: CATRGTENTGELFF
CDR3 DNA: TGTGCCACCAGGGGGACAGAGAACACCGGGGAGCTGTTTTTT

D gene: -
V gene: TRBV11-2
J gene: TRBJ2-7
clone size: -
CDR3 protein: CASSLVRGGRGGSYEQYF
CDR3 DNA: TGTGCCAGCAGCTTAGTGCGCGGAGGGCGGGGTGGTTCCTACGAGCAGTACTTC

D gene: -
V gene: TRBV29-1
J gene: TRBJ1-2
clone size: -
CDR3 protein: CSALGGARGYGYTF
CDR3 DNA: TGCAGCGCACTAGGGGGGGCTCGGGGCTATGGCTACACCTTC

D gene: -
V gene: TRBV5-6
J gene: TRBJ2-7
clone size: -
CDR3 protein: CASSREYEQYF
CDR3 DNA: TGTGCCAGCAGCCGAGAATACGAGCAGTACTTC

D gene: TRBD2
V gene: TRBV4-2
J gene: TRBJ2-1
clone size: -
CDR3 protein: CASSPLPTSGSYNEQFF
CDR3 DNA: TGTGCCAGCAGCCCGCTACCGACTAGCGGATCTTACAATGAGCAGTTCTTC

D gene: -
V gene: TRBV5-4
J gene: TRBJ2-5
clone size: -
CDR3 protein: CASSQDPSRGNQYF
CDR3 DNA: TGTGCCAGCAGCCAGGACCCGTCCCGGGGGAACCAGTACTTC

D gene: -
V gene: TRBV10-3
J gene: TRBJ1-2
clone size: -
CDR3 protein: CAIRIGASEGYTF
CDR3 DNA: TGTGCCATCAGAATAGGTGCTTCGGAGGGCTACACCTTC

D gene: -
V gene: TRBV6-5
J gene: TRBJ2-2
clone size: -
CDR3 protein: CASSYSFELPLFF
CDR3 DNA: TGTGCCAGCAGTTACTCCTTTGAGCTACCGCTGTTTTTT

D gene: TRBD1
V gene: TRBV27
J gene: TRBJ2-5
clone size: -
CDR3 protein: CASSYTRGLETQYF
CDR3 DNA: TGTGCCAGCTCGTACACCAGGGGGCTCGAGACCCAGTACTTC

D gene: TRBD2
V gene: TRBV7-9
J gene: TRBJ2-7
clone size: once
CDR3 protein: CASSRRLAGTYEQYF
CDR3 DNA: TGTGCCAGCAGCCGGAGACTAGCGGGAACCTACGAGCAGTACTTC

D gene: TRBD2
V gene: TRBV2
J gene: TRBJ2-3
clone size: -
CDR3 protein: CASSEEGRGTDTQYF
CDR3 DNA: TGTGCCAGCAGTGAAGAAGGGAGGGGAACAGATACGCAGTATTTT

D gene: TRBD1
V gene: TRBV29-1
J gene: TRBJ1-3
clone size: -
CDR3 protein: CSVRGQGAGNTIYF
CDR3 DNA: TGCAGCGTTCGAGGACAGGGCGCTGGAAACACCATATATTTT

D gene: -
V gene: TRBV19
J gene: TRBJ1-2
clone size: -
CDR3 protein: CASTDDGGYTF
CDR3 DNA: TGTGCCAGTACTGACGACGGGGGCTACACCTTC

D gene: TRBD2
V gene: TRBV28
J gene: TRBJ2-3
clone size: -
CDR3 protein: CASRPLDPGLAPSRRTDTQYF
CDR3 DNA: TGTGCCAGCAGACCCTTGGACCCCGGACTAGCCCCGAGCCGGCGCACAGATACGCAGTATTTT

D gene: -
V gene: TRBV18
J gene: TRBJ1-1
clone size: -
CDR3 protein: CASSPWGRNTEAFF
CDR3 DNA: TGTGCCAGCTCACCATGGGGGCGGAACACTGAAGCTTTCTTT

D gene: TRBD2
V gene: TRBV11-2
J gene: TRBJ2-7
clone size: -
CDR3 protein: CASSLALVTSGYEQYF
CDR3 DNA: TGTGCCAGCAGCTTAGCTCTCGTGACTAGCGGCTACGAGCAGTACTTC

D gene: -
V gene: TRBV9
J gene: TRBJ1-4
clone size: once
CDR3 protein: CASSVETVPEKLFF
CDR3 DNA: TGTGCCAGCAGCGTAGAGACAGTGCCGGAAAAACTGTTTTTT

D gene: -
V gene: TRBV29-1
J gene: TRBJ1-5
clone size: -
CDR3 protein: CSVGGGFRQPQHF
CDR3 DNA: TGCAGCGTTGGAGGGGGTTTTCGACAGCCCCAGCATTTT

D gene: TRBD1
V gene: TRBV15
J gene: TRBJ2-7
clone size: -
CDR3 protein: CATSRDWDSYYEQYF
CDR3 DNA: TGTGCCACCAGCAGAGATTGGGACAGCTACTACGAGCAGTACTTC

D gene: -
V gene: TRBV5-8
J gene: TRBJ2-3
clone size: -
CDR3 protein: CASSLAAGAGTDTQYF
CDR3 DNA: TGTGCCAGCAGCTTGGCCGCAGGGGCTGGCACAGATACGCAGTATTTT

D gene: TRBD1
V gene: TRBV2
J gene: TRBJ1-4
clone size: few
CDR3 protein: CASGRDRGSNEKLFF
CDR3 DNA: TGTGCCAGCGGCCGGGACAGGGGTTCTAATGAAAAACTGTTTTTT

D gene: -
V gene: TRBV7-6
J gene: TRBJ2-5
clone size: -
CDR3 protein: CASSLLQQETQYF
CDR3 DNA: TGTGCCAGCAGCTTATTGCAGCAAGAGACCCAGTACTTC

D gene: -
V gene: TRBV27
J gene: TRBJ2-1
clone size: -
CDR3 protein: CASSSVGPHNEQFF
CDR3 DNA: TGTGCCAGCAGTTCCGTGGGGCCCCACAATGAGCAGTTCTTC

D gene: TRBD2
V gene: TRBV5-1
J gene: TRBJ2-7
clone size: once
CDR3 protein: CASSLGLAGSYEQYF
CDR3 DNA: TGCGCCAGCAGCTTAGGACTAGCGGGATCCTACGAGCAGTACTTC

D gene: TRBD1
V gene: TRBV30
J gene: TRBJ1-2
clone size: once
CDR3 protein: CAWRLQGRYGYTF
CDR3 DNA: TGTGCCTGGAGGCTACAGGGGAGATATGGCTACACCTTC

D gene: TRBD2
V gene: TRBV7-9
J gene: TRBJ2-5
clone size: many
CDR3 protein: CASSLTSEYQETQYF
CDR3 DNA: TGTGCCAGCAGCTTGACTAGCGAGTACCAAGAGACCCAGTACTTC

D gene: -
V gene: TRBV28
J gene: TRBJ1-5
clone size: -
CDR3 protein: CASRTGGGNQPQHF
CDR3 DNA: TGTGCCAGCAGGACGGGAGGGGGCAATCAGCCCCAGCATTTT

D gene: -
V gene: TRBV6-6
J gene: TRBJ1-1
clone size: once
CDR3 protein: CASSGTGAFF
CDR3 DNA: TGTGCCAGCAGTGGGACTGGGGCTTTCTTT

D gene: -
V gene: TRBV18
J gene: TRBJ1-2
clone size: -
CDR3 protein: CASSPTGSALIGGYTF
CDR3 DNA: TGTGCCAGCTCCCCTACTGGGAGCGCGCTGATAGGGGGCTACACCTTC

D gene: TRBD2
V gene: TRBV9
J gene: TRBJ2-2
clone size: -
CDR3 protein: CASSTPRGGTGELFF
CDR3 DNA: TGTGCCAGCAGCACCCCCCGGGGGGGCACCGGGGAGCTGTTTTTT

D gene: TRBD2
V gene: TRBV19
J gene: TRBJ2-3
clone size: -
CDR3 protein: CASSKFPGTRADTQYF
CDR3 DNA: TGTGCCAGTAGTAAATTCCCCGGGACTAGGGCAGATACGCAGTATTTT

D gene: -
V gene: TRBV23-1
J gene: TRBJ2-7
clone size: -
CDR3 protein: CASSQSLVGAPSCSYEQYF
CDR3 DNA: TGCGCCAGCAGTCAATCGTTGGTTGGGGCACCTTCATGCTCCTACGAGCAGTACTTC

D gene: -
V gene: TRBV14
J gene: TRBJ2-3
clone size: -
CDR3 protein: CASSPSNTDTQYF
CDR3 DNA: TGTGCCAGCAGCCCATCAAACACAGATACGCAGTATTTT

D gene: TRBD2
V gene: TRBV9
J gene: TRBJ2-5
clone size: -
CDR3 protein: CASSVGAGAEETQYF
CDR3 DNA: TGTGCCAGCAGCGTAGGAGCGGGGGCTGAAGAGACCCAGTACTTC

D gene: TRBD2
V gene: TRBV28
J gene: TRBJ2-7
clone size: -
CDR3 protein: CASTAGLAAYEQYF
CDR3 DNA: TGTGCCAGCACCGCCGGGCTAGCGGCCTACGAGCAGTACTTC

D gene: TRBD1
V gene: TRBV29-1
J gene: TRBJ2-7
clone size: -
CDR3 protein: CSVDGQGSYEQYF
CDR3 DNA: TGCAGCGTTGATGGACAGGGGTCCTACGAGCAGTACTTC

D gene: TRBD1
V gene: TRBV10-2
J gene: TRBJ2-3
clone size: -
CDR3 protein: CASREQGAPTDTQYF
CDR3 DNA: TGCGCCAGCAGAGAACAGGGGGCGCCCACAGATACGCAGTATTTT

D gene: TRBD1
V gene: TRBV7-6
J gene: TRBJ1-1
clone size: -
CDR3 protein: CASSLEGPAGGITEAFF
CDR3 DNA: TGTGCCAGCAGCTTAGAGGGGCCGGCAGGGGGTATTACTGAAGCTTTCTTT

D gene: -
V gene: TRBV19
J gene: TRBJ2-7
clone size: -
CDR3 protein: CASSIQGSGHYEQYF
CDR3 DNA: TGTGCCAGTAGTATTCAGGGGTCAGGGCACTACGAGCAGTACTTC

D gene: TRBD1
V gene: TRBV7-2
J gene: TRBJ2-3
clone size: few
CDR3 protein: CASSVGQVTDTQYF
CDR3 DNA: TGTGCCAGCAGCGTCGGACAGGTAACAGATACGCAGTATTTT

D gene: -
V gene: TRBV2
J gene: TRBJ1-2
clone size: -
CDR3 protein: CASSTSTGIYGYTF
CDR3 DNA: TGTGCCAGCAGTACATCAACAGGGATCTATGGCTACACCTTC

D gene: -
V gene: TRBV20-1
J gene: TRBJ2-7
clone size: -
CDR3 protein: CSARTAYEQYF
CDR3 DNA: TGCAGTGCTAGAACGGCCTACGAGCAGTACTTC

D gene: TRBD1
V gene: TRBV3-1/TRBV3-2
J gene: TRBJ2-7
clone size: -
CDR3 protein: CASSQDETGASYEQYF
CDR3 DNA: TGTGCCAGCAGCCAAGACGAGACAGGGGCCTCCTACGAGCAGTACTTC

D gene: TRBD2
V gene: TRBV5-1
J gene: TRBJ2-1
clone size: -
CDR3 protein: CASGLASSYNEQFF
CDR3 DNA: TGCGCCAGTGGACTAGCGTCCTCCTACAATGAGCAGTTCTTC

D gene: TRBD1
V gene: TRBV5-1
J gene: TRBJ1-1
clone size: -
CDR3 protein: CASSGTGFTEAFF
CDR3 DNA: TGCGCCAGCAGCGGGACAGGGTTCACTGAAGCTTTCTTT

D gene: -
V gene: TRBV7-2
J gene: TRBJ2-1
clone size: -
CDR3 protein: CASSLALEGLDEQFF
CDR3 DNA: TGTGCCAGCAGCTTAGCGCTAGAGGGATTAGATGAGCAGTTCTTC

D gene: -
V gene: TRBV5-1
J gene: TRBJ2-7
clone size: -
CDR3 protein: CASSLGPRLLWPGEQYF
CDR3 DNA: TGCGCCAGCAGCTTGGGACCCCGACTTCTCTGGCCGGGGGAGCAGTACTTC

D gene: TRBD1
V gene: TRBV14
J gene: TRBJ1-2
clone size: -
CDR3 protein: CASSQDRTGAYYGYTF
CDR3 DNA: TGTGCCAGCAGCCAAGATCGGACAGGGGCGTATTATGGCTACACCTTC

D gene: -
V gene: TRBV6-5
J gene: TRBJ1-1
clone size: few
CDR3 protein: CAGGIRNTEAFF
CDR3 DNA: TGTGCCGGGGGCATCAGGAACACTGAAGCTTTCTTT

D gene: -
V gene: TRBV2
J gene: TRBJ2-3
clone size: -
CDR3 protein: CASNRETPHLGGTQYF
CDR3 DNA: TGTGCCAGCAATCGCGAGACACCCCATTTAGGGGGTACGCAGTATTTT

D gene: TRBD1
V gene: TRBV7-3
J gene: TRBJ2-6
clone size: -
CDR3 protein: CASSPTGGTLSGANVLTF
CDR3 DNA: TGTGCCAGCAGCCCGACAGGGGGGACCCTCTCTGGGGCCAACGTCCTGACTTTC

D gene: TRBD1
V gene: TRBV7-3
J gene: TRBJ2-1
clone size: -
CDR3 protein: CASSPNSGGDEQFF
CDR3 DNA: TGTGCCAGCAGCCCGAATTCAGGGGGCGATGAGCAGTTCTTC

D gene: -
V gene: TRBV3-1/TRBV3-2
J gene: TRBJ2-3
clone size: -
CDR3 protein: CASSSQAGDTQYF
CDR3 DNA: TGTGCCAGCAGCTCTCAGGCCGGAGATACGCAGTATTTT

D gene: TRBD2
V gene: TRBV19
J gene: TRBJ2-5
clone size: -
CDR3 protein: CASSNSGGAGETQYF
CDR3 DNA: TGTGCCAGTAGTAATAGCGGGGGGGCCGGAGAGACCCAGTACTTC

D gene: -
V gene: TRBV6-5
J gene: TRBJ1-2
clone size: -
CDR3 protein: CASSYSRGYAHGYTF
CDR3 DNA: TGTGCCAGCAGTTACTCGAGGGGGTACGCCCATGGCTACACCTTC

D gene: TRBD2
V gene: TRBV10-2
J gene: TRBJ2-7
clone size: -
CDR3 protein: CASSPRLAVNEQYF
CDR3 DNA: TGCGCCAGCAGCCCGAGACTAGCAGTCAACGAGCAGTACTTC